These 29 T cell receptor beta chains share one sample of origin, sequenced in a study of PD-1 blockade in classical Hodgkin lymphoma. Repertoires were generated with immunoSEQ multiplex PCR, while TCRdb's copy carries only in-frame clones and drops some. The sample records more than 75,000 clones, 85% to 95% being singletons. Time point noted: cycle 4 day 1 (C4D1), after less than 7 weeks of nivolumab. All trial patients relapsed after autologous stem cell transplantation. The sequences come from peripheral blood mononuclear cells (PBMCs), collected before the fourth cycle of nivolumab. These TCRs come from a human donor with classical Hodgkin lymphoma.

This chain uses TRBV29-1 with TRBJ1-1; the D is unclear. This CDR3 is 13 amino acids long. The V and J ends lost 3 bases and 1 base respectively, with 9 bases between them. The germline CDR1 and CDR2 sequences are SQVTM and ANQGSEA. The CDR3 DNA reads TGCAGCGTTGACGACGGACGGAACACTGAAGCTTTCTTT. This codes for CSVDDGRNTEAFF.

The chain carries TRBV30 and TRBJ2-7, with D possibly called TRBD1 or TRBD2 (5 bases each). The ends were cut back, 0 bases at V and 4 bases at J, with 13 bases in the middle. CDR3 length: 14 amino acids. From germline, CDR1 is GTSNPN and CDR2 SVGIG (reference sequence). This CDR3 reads CAWSVLERGYEQYF. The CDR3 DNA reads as TGTGCCTGGAGTGTCTTAGAGAGGGGTTACGAGCAGTACTTC. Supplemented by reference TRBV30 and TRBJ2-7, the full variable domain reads SQTIHQWPATLVQPVGSPLSLECTVEGTSNPNLYWYRQAAGRGLQLLFYSVGIGQISSEVPQNLSASRPQDRQFILSSKKLLLSDSGFYLCAWSVLERGYEQYFGPGTRLTVT.

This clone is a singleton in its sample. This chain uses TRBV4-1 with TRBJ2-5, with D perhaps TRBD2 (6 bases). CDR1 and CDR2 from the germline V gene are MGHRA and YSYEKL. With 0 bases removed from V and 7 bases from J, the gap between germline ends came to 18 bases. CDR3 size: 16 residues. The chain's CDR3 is CASSQDRGDVGVTQYF. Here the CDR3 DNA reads TGCGCCAGCAGCCAAGATCGCGGGGATGTGGGGGTGACCCAGTACTTC.

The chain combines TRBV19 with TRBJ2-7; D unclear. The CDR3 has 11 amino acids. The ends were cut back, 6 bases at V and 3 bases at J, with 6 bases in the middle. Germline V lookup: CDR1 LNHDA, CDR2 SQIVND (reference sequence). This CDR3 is CASRKDYEQYF. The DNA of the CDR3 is TGTGCCAGTAGGAAGGACTACGAGCAGTACTTC.

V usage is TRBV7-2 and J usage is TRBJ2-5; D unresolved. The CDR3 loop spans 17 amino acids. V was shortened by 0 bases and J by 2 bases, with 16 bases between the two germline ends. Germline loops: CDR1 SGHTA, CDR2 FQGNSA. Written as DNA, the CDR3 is TGTGCCAGCAGCTTAGCGGCCAGCTGGGCGTATCAAGAGACCCAGTACTTC. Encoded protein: CASSLAASWAYQETQYF. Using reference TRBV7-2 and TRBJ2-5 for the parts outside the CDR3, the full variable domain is GAGVSQSPSNKVTEKGKDVELRCDPISGHTALYWYRQSLGQGLEFLIYFQGNSAPDKSGLPSDRFSAERTGGSVSTLTIQRTQQEDSAVYLCASSLAASWAYQETQYFGPGTRLLVL.

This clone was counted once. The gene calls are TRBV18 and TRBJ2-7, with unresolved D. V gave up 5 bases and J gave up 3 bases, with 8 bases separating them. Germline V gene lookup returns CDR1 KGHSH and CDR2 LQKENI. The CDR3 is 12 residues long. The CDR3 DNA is TGTGCCAGCTCAACAAACTACTACGAGCAGTACTTC. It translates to CASSTNYYEQYF.

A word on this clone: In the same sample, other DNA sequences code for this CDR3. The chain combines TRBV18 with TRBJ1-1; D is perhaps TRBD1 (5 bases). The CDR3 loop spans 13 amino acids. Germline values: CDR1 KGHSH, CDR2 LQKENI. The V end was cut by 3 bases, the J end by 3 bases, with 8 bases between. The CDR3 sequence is CASSPGGDTEAFF. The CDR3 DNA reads TGTGCCAGCTCACCCGGAGGGGACACTGAAGCTTTCTTT. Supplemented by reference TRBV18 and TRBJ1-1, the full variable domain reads NAGVMQNPRHLVRRRGQEARLRCSPMKGHSHVYWYRQLPEEGLKFMVYLQKENIIDESGMPKERFSAEFPKEGPSILRIQQVVRGDSAAYFCASSPGGDTEAFFGQGTRLTVV.

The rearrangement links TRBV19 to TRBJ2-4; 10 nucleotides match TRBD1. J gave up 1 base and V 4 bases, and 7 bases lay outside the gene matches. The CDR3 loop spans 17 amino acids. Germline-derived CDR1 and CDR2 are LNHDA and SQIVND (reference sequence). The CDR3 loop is CASSTLTGGMAKNIQYF. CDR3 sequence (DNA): TGTGCCAGTAGTACCCTGACAGGGGGCATGGCCAAAAACATTCAGTACTTC.

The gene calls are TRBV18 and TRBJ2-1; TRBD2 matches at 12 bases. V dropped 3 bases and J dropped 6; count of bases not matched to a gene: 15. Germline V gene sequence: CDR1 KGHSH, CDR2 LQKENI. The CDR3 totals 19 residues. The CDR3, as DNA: TGTGCCAGCTCACCTAGGTCCCCTAGCGGGAGGGCCCCCACCAATGAGCAGTTCTTC. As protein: CASSPRSPSGRAPTNEQFF.

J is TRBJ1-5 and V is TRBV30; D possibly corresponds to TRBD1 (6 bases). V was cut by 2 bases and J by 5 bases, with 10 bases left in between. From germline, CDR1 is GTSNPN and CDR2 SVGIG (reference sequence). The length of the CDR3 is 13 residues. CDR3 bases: TGTGCCTGGAGTTTAGGGGGAGATCAGCCCCAGCATTTT. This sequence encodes CAWSLGGDQPQHF.

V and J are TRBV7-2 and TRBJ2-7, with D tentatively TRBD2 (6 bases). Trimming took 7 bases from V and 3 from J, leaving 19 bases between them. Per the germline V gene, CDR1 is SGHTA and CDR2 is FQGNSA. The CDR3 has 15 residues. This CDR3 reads CASTDSGGLNYEQYF. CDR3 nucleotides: TGTGCCAGCACCGATAGCGGAGGATTAAACTACGAGCAGTACTTC.

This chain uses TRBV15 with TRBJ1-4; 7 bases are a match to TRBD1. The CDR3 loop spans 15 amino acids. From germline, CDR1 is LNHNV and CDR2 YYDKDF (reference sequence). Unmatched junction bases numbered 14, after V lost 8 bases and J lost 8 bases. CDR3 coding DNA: TGTGCCACCCTAGCAGGGGGGGGCCCTTGGGAAAAACTGTTTTTT. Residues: CATLAGGGPWEKLFF.

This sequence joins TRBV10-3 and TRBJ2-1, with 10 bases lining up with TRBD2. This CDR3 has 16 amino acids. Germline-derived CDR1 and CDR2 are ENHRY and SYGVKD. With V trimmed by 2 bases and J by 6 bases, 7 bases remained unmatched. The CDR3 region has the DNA TGTGCCATCAGTGAGCCCGGGACTAGCGACGGCAATGAGCAGTTCTTC. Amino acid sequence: CAISEPGTSDGNEQFF.

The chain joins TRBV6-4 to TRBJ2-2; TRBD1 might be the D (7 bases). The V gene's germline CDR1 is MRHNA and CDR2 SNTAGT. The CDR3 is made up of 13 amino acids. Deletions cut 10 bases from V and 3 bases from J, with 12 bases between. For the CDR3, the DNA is TGTGCCACCAGGGGGACTTACACCGGGGAGCTGTTTTTT. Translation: CATRGTYTGELFF.

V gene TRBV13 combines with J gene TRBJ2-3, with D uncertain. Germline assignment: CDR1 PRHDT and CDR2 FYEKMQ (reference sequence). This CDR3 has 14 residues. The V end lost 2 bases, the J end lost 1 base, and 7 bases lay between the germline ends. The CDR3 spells CASSLSGRTDTQYF. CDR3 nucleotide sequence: TGTGCCAGCAGCTTAAGTGGGCGCACAGATACGCAGTATTTT.

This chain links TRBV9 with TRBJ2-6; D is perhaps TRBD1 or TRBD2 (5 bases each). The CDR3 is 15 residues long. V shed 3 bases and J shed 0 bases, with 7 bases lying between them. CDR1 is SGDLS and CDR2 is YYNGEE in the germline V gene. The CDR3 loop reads CASSAGSSGANVLTF. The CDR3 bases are TGTGCCAGCAGCGCAGGGAGCTCTGGGGCCAACGTCCTGACTTTC.

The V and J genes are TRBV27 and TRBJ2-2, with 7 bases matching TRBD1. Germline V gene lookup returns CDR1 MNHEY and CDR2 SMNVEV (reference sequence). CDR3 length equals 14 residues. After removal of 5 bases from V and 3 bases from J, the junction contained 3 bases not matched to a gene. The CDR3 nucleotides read TGTGCCAGCAGTAGGGGGCGAGACACCGGGGAGCTGTTTTTT. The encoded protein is CASSRGRDTGELFF.

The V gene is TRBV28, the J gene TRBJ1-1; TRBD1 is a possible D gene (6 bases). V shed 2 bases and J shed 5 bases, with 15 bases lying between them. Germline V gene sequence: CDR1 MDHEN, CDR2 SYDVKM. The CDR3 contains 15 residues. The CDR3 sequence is CASSLPVGARTEAFF. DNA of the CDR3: TGTGCCAGCAGTTTACCGGTGGGGGCGCGGACTGAAGCTTTCTTT. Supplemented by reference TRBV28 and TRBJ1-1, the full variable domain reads DVKVTQSSRYLVKRTGEKVFLECVQDMDHENMFWYRQDPGLGLRLIYFSYDVKMKEKGDIPEGYSVSREKKERFSLILESASTNQTSMYLCASSLPVGARTEAFFGQGTRLTVV.

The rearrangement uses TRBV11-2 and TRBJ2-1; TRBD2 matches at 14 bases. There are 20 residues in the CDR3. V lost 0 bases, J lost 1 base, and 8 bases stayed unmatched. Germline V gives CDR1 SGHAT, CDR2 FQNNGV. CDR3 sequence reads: CASSLDGLAGGPISYNEQFF. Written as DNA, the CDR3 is TGTGCCAGCAGCTTAGATGGACTAGCGGGAGGCCCTATTTCCTACAATGAGCAGTTCTTC.

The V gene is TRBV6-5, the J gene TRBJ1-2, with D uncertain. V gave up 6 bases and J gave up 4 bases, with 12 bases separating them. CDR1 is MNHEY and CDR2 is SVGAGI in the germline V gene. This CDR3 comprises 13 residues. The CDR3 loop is CASSPTLAYGYTF. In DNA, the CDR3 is TGTGCCAGCAGCCCCACCCTAGCCTATGGCTACACCTTC.

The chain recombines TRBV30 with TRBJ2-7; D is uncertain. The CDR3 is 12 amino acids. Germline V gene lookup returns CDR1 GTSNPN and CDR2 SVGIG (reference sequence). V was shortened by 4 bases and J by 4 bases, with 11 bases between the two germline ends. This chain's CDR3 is CAWTRNGYEQYF. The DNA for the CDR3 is TGTGCCTGGACACGGAACGGTTACGAGCAGTACTTC.

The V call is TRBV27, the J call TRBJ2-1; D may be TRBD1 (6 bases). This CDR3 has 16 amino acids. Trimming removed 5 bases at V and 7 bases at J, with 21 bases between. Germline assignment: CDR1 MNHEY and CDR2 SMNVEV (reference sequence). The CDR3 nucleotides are TGTGCCAGCAGTCTCCACAGGGCGAGAGGGTGGAATGAGCAGTTCTTC. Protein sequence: CASSLHRARGWNEQFF.

The CDR3 DNA sequence: TGTGCCAGCCCTATAGCGGGAGGGCCTTTTGGGCAAGAGACCCAGTACTTC. It specifies CASPIAGGPFGQETQYF. The chain carries TRBV2 and TRBJ2-5; TRBD2 matches 11 bases. The CDR3 covers 17 residues. With 8 bases clipped from V and 2 bases from J, the junction kept 13 bases outside the gene matches. Germline V CDR1 and CDR2: SNHLY, FYNNEI.

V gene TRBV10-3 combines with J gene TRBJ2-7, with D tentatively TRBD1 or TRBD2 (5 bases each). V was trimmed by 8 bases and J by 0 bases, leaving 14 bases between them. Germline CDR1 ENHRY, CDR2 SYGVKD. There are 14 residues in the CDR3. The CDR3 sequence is CAILGEGSSYEQYF. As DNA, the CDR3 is TGTGCCATCCTTGGCGAGGGGAGCTCCTACGAGCAGTACTTC.

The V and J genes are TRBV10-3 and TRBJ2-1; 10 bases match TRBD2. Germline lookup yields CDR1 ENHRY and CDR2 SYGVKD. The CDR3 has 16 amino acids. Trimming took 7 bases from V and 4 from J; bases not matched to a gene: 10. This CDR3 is CAITPTLAGAYNEQFF. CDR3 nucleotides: TGTGCCATCACCCCCACCCTAGCGGGAGCTTACAATGAGCAGTTCTTC.

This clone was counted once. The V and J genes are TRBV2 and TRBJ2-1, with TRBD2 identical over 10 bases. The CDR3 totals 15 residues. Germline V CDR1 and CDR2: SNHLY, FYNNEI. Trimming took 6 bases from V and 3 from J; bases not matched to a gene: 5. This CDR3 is CASRKPSGGYNEQFF. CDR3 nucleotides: TGTGCCAGCAGGAAGCCTAGCGGGGGCTACAATGAGCAGTTCTTC.

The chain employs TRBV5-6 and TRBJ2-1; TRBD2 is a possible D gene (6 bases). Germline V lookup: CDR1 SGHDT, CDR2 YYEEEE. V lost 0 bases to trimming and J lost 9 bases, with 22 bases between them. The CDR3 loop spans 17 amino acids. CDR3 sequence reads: CASSLGTTTDALIEQFF. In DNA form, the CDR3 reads TGTGCCAGCAGCTTGGGGACTACAACCGACGCGCTAATTGAGCAGTTCTTC.

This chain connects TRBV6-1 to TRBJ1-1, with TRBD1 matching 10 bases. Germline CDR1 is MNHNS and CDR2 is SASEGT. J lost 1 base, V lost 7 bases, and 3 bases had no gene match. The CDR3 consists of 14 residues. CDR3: CASTRQGANTEAFF. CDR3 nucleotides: TGTGCCAGCACTCGACAGGGGGCGAACACTGAAGCTTTCTTT.

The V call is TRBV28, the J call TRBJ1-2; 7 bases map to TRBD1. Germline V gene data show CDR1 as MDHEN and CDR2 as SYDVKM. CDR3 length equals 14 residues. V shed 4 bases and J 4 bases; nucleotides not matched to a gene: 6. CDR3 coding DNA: TGTGCCAGCAGTTCCTCGGACAGGTTCTATGGCTACACCTTC. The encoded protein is CASSSSDRFYGYTF.